Following are 18 T cell receptor beta chains from one sample sequenced in a study of cytomegalovirus exposure and HLA in healthy donors. The PCR was carried out with 60 Vbeta primers and 13 Jbeta primers. Generated by immunoSEQ multiplex PCR, the TCRdb table keeps only in-frame clones and is missing some. This table holds around 110,000 clones, over 65% found once. The sample was PBMCs. The receptors come from a woman between 40 and 50 years old in good health and CMV-seropositive.

V usage is TRBV7-2 and J usage is TRBJ2-3; 13 nucleotides align to TRBD2. The germline V gene encodes CDR1 SGHTA and CDR2 FQGNSA. The CDR3 extends over 16 amino acids. Trimming cost V 3 bases and J 1 base; bases outside gene matches: 1. The CDR3 bases are TGTGCCAGCAGCTTCGGACTAGCGGGAGGCACAGATACGCAGTATTTT. This gives the protein CASSFGLAGGTDTQYF.

This clone came up a few times. The chain recombines TRBV7-9 with TRBJ1-4; no definite D call. Trimming took 5 bases from V and 4 from J, leaving 11 bases between them. The germline V gene encodes CDR1 SEHNR and CDR2 FQNEAQ (reference sequence). The CDR3 loop spans 14 amino acids. The CDR3 region has the DNA TGTGCCAGCAGCCGTGGCAGCGATAATGAAAAACTGTTTTTT. Residues: CASSRGSDNEKLFF.

This clone was counted only a few times. V usage is TRBV5-4 and J usage is TRBJ2-7; D might be TRBD1 (6 bases). Germline lookup yields CDR1 SGHNT and CDR2 YYREEE (reference sequence). Trimming shortened V by 4 bases and J by 0 bases, and 8 bases separated the two germline ends. The CDR3 contains 13 residues. The CDR3 spells CASSPDSSYEQYF. As DNA, the CDR3 is TGTGCCAGCAGCCCGGACAGCTCCTACGAGCAGTACTTC.

This clone has just a few counts. The sample carries other DNA sequences with the same CDR3. The CDR3 sequence is CASSFGQAADTQYF. The CDR3 DNA reads as TGCGCCAGCAGCTTCGGACAGGCAGCAGATACGCAGTATTTT. The chain employs TRBV5-1 and TRBJ2-3, with 7 nucleotides matching TRBD1. The V gene's germline CDR1 is SGHRS and CDR2 YFSETQ. The CDR3 spans 14 residues. The trim removed 2 bases at V and 4 bases at J, leaving 4 bases unmatched.

V gene TRBV7-2 combines with J gene TRBJ2-3; D gene ambiguous. This CDR3 spans 13 amino acids. Trimming took 7 bases from V and 0 from J, leaving 8 bases between them. CDR1 is SGHTA, CDR2 FQGNSA, per germline. The CDR3 bases are TGTGCCAGCACCAGGCTTAGCACAGATACGCAGTATTTT. Protein: CASTRLSTDTQYF.

The rearrangement links TRBV4-2 to TRBJ2-5; unclear D gene. The CDR3 covers 12 residues. The germline V gene has CDR1 LGHNA and CDR2 YNFKEQ. Between the trimmed V and J ends, which lost 3 bases and 5 bases, there was a span of 7 bases. DNA for the CDR3: TGTGCCAGCAGCCATTACCGGGAGACCCAGTACTTC. Translation gives CASSHYRETQYF.

This chain uses TRBV7-2 with TRBJ2-5; 14 bases fit TRBD2. TRBJ2-7 explains the end of the DNA better; the J call may be wrong. The CDR3 spans 18 residues. CDR1 is SGHTA, CDR2 FQGNSA, per germline. CDR3 in DNA: TGTGCCAGCAGCCGGGACGGGACTAGCGGGGGCCTCTCCTACGAGCAGTACTTC. It translates to CASSRDGTSGGLSYEQYF.

This clone was picked up a small number of times. The gene calls are TRBV29-1 and TRBJ1-3; D is perhaps TRBD1 (6 bases). Germline V gene sequence: CDR1 SQVTM, CDR2 ANQGSEA. CDR3 length equals 14 residues. Trimming stripped 5 bases from V and 2 bases from J, with 13 bases between. The CDR3: CSVKPGAAGNTIYF. The CDR3 DNA sequence: TGCAGCGTTAAACCAGGGGCGGCTGGAAACACCATATATTTT.

The rearrangement joins TRBV4-2 to TRBJ1-5; maybe TRBD1 (6 bases). The CDR3 sequence is 16 residues long. Germline CDR1 is LGHNA and CDR2 is YNFKEQ. Trimming pared 4 bases from V and 4 bases from J, leaving 17 bases between. The CDR3 spells CASSPRERTANQPQHF. DNA for the CDR3: TGTGCCAGCAGCCCGCGCGAGAGGACAGCTAATCAGCCCCAGCATTTT.

The genes are TRBV7-6 and TRBJ2-5; TRBD1 matches at 8 bases. V was pared by 5 bases and J by 4 bases, with 6 bases of the junction left unmatched. The CDR3 runs 14 residues. In germline, CDR1 is SGHVS, CDR2 FNYEAQ. CDR3 coding DNA: TGTGCCAGCAGCGACGGACAGGGAGGAGAGACCCAGTACTTC. This sequence encodes CASSDGQGGETQYF.

The chain couples TRBV10-3 to TRBJ1-5; D might be TRBD1 (5 bases). Germline V gene sequence: CDR1 ENHRY, CDR2 SYGVKD. The germline V and J ends were trimmed by 6 bases and 0 bases, with 6 bases remaining between them. This CDR3 spans 13 amino acids. This CDR3 reads CAISRDSNQPQHF. The CDR3 bases are TGTGCCATCAGCAGGGATAGCAATCAGCCCCAGCATTTT.

CDR3 nucleotides: TGTGCCAGTGCGGACAGGGGTCTGCCTAGGGCCAACGTCCTGACTTTC. Translated: CASADRGLPRANVLTF. The rearrangement uses TRBV19 and TRBJ2-6, with 9 positions matching TRBD1. Per the germline V gene, CDR1 is LNHDA and CDR2 is SQIVND (reference sequence). J was trimmed by 5 bases and V by 8 bases; bases with no gene match: 10. The CDR3 loop spans 16 amino acids.

The sample holds a few counts of this clone. The chain has TRBV6-1 and TRBJ1-4; D may be TRBD1 (5 bases). The CDR3 runs 15 residues. Trimming removed 3 bases at V and 5 bases at J, with 13 bases between. Germline lookup yields CDR1 MNHNS and CDR2 SASEGT. The CDR3 loop is CASSDFNGGNEKLFF. The CDR3 DNA reads TGTGCCAGCAGTGACTTCAATGGGGGGAATGAAAAACTGTTTTTT.

As concerns this clone: Germline and junction disagree at one end, which may indicate a read error. The chain couples TRBV7-7 to TRBJ2-7, with D maybe TRBD2 (6 bases). The V gene's germline CDR1 is SSHAT and CDR2 FNYEAQ (reference sequence). The CDR3 covers 13 residues. The CDR3 is CASSLVAGSEQYF. In nucleotides, the CDR3 is TGTGCTAGCAGCTTAGTGGCCGGGAGCGAGCAGTACTTC.

With respect to this clone: The identical CDR3 is also encoded by other nucleotide sequences in the sample. The chain uses TRBV12-5 and TRBJ2-7; 9 bases line up with TRBD1. The V gene end was trimmed by 6 bases and the J gene end by 5 bases; junction bases not matched to a gene: 11. CDR3 length: 15 amino acids. Germline CDR1 is LGHNT and CDR2 is FRNRAP. CDR3 in DNA: TGTGCTAGTGGGCCCCCCGGGGACAGGGCGAACGAGCAGTACTTC. It yields the protein CASGPPGDRANEQYF.

The CDR3 sequence is CATQTSGHNEQFF. The CDR3 bases are TGTGCCACCCAGACTAGCGGGCACAATGAGCAGTTCTTC. J is TRBJ2-1 and V is TRBV7-6, with 10 nucleotides matching TRBD2. This CDR3 spans 13 amino acids. CDR1 and CDR2 from the germline V gene are SGHVS and FNYEAQ. Unmatched junction bases numbered 5, after V lost 10 bases and J lost 5 bases.

This chain links TRBV28 with TRBJ1-1; 7 bases are shared with TRBD1. Germline CDR1 and CDR2: MDHEN and SYDVKM. CDR3 length: 17 amino acids. The trim removed 5 bases at V and 4 bases at J, leaving 16 bases unmatched. The CDR3 nucleotides are TGTGCCAGCAGTAACCCGGGACAGATAATGGGGGCCACTGAAGCTTTCTTT. As protein: CASSNPGQIMGATEAFF. The variable domain in full, completed from reference TRBV28 and TRBJ1-1, reads DVKVTQSSRYLVKRTGEKVFLECVQDMDHENMFWYRQDPGLGLRLIYFSYDVKMKEKGDIPEGYSVSREKKERFSLILESASTNQTSMYLCASSNPGQIMGATEAFFGQGTRLTVV.

This clone occurred once. This rearrangement joins TRBV28 to TRBJ2-7, with 8 bases that match TRBD2. The CDR3 totals 15 residues. The trim removed 6 bases at V and 0 bases at J, leaving 7 bases unmatched. The germline gives CDR1 MDHEN, CDR2 SYDVKM. CDR3 protein: CASRTSGSLSYEQYF. CDR3 sequence (DNA): TGTGCCAGCAGAACAAGCGGGAGCCTCTCCTACGAGCAGTACTTC.